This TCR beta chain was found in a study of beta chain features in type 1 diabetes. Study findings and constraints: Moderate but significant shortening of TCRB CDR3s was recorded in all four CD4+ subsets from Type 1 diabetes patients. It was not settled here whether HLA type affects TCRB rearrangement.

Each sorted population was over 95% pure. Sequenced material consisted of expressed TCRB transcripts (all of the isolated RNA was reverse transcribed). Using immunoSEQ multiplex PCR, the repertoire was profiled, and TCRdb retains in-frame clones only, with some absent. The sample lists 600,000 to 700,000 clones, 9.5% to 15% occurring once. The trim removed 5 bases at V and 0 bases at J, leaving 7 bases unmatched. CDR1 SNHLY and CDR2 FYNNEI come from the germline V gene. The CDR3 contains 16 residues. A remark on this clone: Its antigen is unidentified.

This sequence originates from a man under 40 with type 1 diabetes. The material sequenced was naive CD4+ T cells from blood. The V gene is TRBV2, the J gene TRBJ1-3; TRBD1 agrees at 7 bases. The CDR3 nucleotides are TGTGCCAGCAGTCCATGGACAGGCTACTCTGGAAACACCATATATTTT. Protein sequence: CASSPWTGYSGNTIYF.